Each of the 17 T cell receptor beta chains below was sequenced from the same sample in a study of Tregs in tolerant kidney transplant recipients. These receptors have no identified antigens. Recipient PBMCs carried a CFSE label and met irradiated graft donor PBMCs for about six days before FACS sorting. Profiled with immunoSEQ multiplex PCR; TCRdb holds only in-frame clones, not every one. This specimen shows some 360 clones; the ten leading clones hold under 40%. The material sequenced was CD4+ T cells from blood cultured with allogeneic cells, taken before the transplant. The source is a human patient who received a combined kidney and bone marrow transplant.

As regards this clone: The read halts 3 residues ahead of the CDR3 end, with the missing end drawn from the germline J gene. The rearrangement uses TRBV3-1 (or the pseudogene TRBV3-2) and TRBJ2-3; D may be TRBD2 (6 bases). The ends were cut back, 2 bases at V and 4 bases at J, with 16 bases in the middle. Germline CDR1 LGHDT, CDR2 YNNKEL (reference sequence). CDR3 size: 16 residues. The CDR3 region is CASSQRGGSGSDTQYF. Partial CDR3 DNA: TGTGCCAGCAGCCAAAGAGGAGGGAGCGGGTCAGATACG.

This clone ranks as medium-sized in terms of frequency. The missing CDR3 end, 3 residues past where the read stops, is filled in from the germline J gene. The chain carries TRBV7-8 and TRBJ1-1; the D gene is possibly TRBD1 (6 bases). The CDR3 runs 14 residues. Trimming shortened V by 4 bases and J by 4 bases, and 13 bases separated the two germline ends. Per the germline V gene, CDR1 is SGHVS and CDR2 is FQNEAQ. This CDR3 is CASSSQTGGTEAFF. The CDR3 bases that were read are TGTGCCAGCAGCTCCCAGACAGGAGGCACTGAA.

This clone counts as medium-sized by frequency. The read comes to an end 3 residues before the CDR3 does, leaving the germline J gene to fill in the end. This chain connects TRBV10-2 to TRBJ2-7; tentative D call: TRBD2 (5 bases). From germline, CDR1 is WSHSY and CDR2 SAAADI. CDR3 length: 12 residues. V was clipped by 6 bases and J by 6 bases, with 12 bases between them. The CDR3 spells CASSPSGVEQYF. The DNA read from the CDR3 is TGCGCCAGCAGCCCATCCGGGGTCGAG.

Worth noting for this clone: The CDR3 end falls 3 residues outside the read, so it is completed with the germline J gene. The gene calls are TRBV12-3 or TRBV12-4 and TRBJ1-1; maybe TRBD1 (6 bases). CDR3 size: 13 residues. V lost 7 bases to trimming and J lost 0 bases, with 9 bases between them. The CDR3: CASNRDMNTEAFF. Incomplete CDR3 DNA: TGTGCCAGCAATCGGGACATGAACACTGAA.

This clone is labeled medium-sized based on frequency. Coverage ceases 3 residues before the CDR3 finishes, and the germline J gene fills in the end. The chain couples TRBV2 to TRBJ1-2; 8 positions match TRBD1. The CDR3 length is 15 residues. Germline V gives CDR1 SNHLY, CDR2 FYNNEI. V shed 7 bases, J shed 4 bases, and the junction held 11 bases outside the gene matches. The CDR3 DNA, read in part, is TGTGCCAGCACCCCTTCAGGGGGCGAGGGCTATGGC. Its protein is CASTPSGGEGYG. The entire CDR3 protein reads CASTPSGGEGYGYTF.

Notes on this clone: The read ends 3 residues early relative to the CDR3; the germline J gene fills the gap. V usage is TRBV7-9 and J usage is TRBJ1-1; D uncertain. Per the germline V gene, CDR1 is SEHNR and CDR2 is FQNEAQ (reference sequence). Deletions cut 0 bases from V and 0 bases from J, with 8 bases between. This CDR3 is built from 15 residues. The sequenced part of the CDR3 DNA is TGTGCCAGCAGCTTAGCGGGCAGAATGAACACTGAA. Translation gives CASSLAGRMNTE. Given in full, the CDR3 is CASSLAGRMNTEAFF.

In regard to this clone: The read comes to an end 3 residues before the CDR3 does, leaving the germline J gene to fill in the end. The chain carries TRBV2 and TRBJ2-1; TRBD2 aligns across 14 bases. CDR1 and CDR2 from the germline V gene are SNHLY and FYNNEI. The CDR3 has 18 residues. V shed 1 base and J 7 bases; nucleotides not matched to a gene: 9. CDR3 bases read: TGTGCCAGCAGTGAAGACTGGCCGGGGACTAGCGGGAGTAATGAG. Translated, it gives CASSEDWPGTSGSNE. The full CDR3 protein reads CASSEDWPGTSGSNEQFF.

Judged by frequency, this clone is large. The read is 3 residues too short to cover the CDR3 end, so that end is filled in from the germline J gene. The rearrangement uses TRBV15 and TRBJ1-3; D gene ambiguous. The CDR3 totals 15 residues. V gave up 0 bases and J gave up 4 bases, with 10 bases separating them. Germline V gives CDR1 LNHNV, CDR2 YYDKDF (reference sequence). Partial CDR3 DNA: TGTGCCACCAGCAGAGATTGGAGCGCAGGAAACACC. This encodes CATSRDWSAGNT. The CDR3 as a whole reads CATSRDWSAGNTIYF.

In terms of frequency, this clone is medium-sized (0.01 to 0.1%). The CDR3 reads CASSPAGSNQPQHF. Incomplete CDR3 DNA: TGTGCCAGCTCACCAGCGGGTAGCAATCAGCCC. J is TRBJ1-5 and V is TRBV18, with no clear D. The read stops 3 residues short of the end of the CDR3; the missing end is completed from the germline J gene. Germline loops: CDR1 KGHSH, CDR2 LQKENI. The CDR3 is made up of 14 amino acids. Trimming stripped 2 bases from V and 0 bases from J, with 5 bases between.

By frequency, this clone registers large. The observed sequence ends 3 residues before the CDR3 terminus, with the missing tail filled in from the germline J gene. V and J are TRBV10-3 and TRBJ1-1; TRBD1 might be the D (5 bases). The CDR3 has 14 amino acids. Germline CDR1 is ENHRY and CDR2 is SYGVKD. The germline V and J ends were trimmed by 3 bases and 4 bases, with 12 bases remaining between them. Partial CDR3 DNA: TGTGCCATCAGTGAACCAGGGCTCGGCACTGAA. This sequence encodes CAISEPGLGTE. The full CDR3 reads CAISEPGLGTEAFF.

As for this clone: The read ends 3 residues shy of where the CDR3 ends; the end is completed using the germline J gene. V gene TRBV25-1 combines with J gene TRBJ1-6, with TRBD1 matching over 7 bases. The CDR3 consists of 13 residues. Germline-derived CDR1 and CDR2 are MGHDK and SYGVNS. The CDR3 loop reads CASSEETGIPLHF. The CDR3 bases that were read are TGTGCCAGCAGTGAAGAGACAGGGATCCCC.

CDR3: CASSQCADFTDTQYF. Incomplete CDR3 DNA: TGCGCCAGCAGTCAATGTGCCGACTTCACAGATACG. The chain uses TRBV23-1 and TRBJ2-3; D ambiguous. The read is 3 residues too short to cover the CDR3 end, so that end is filled in from the germline J gene. TRBV23-1 is classed as an ORF, of uncertain function. This CDR3 spans 15 amino acids. V gave up 1 base and J gave up 2 bases, with 10 bases separating them.

For this clone: A read error may produce the germline difference seen at one junction end. The read stops 3 residues short of the end of the CDR3; the missing end is completed from the germline J gene. The chain employs TRBV4-2 and TRBJ2-7; 11 bases are a match to TRBD2. Per the germline V gene, CDR1 is LGHNA and CDR2 is YNFKEQ. The CDR3 consists of 15 residues. CDR3 region: CASSRGTSGRYEQYF. The sequenced CDR3 bases are TGCGCCAGCAGCCGAGGGACTAGCGGAAGATACGAG.

According to its frequency, this clone is large. The read ends 3 residues shy of where the CDR3 ends; the end is completed using the germline J gene. The rearrangement links TRBV18 to TRBJ2-3, with D tentatively TRBD2 (6 bases). CDR3 length: 16 residues. Per germline, CDR1 KGHSH and CDR2 LQKENI. Trimming cost V 3 bases and J 5 bases, with 18 bases left between them. The part of the CDR3 DNA that was read is TGTGCCAGCTCACCCGTCGGGGGTCCTGCACAAGATACG. Amino acid sequence: CASSPVGGPAQDT. From start to end, the CDR3 is CASSPVGGPAQDTQYF.

This clone is identified as medium-sized (0.01 to 0.1%) from frequency. The read gets to within 3 residues of the CDR3 end, and the germline J gene fills in the rest. The V gene is TRBV15, the J gene TRBJ1-4; D is perhaps TRBD1 (6 bases). V lost 0 bases, J lost 4 bases, and 6 bases lay in between. Per germline, CDR1 LNHNV and CDR2 YYDKDF (reference sequence). The CDR3 has 14 residues. The sequenced part of the CDR3 DNA is TGTGCCACCAGCAGAGAACAGGGTAATGAAAAA. Translated, it gives CATSREQGNEK. The entire CDR3 is CATSREQGNEKLFF.

Its frequency marks this clone as medium-sized (0.01 to 0.1%). The CDR3 is cut off 3 residues early in the read; its end comes from the germline J gene. This chain joins TRBV5-1 and TRBJ1-3; D might be TRBD1 (5 bases). The ends were cut back, 5 bases at V and 1 base at J, with 13 bases in the middle. The CDR3 contains 15 residues. Per germline, CDR1 SGHRS and CDR2 YFSETQ. The covered CDR3 bases are TGCGCCAGCAGAAGTCAGGGTACTTCTGGAAACACC. Translation gives CASRSQGTSGNT. The whole CDR3 protein is CASRSQGTSGNTIYF.

This clone shows up as large by frequency. The sequence runs out 3 residues before the end of the CDR3; the remainder is reconstructed from the germline J gene. V is TRBV18 and J is TRBJ2-2; D unclear. The CDR3 is 15 amino acids. The V end was cut by 1 base, the J end by 2 bases, with 8 bases between. Germline loops: CDR1 KGHSH, CDR2 LQKENI. CDR3 DNA, as far as it was read: TGTGCCAGCTCACCACGGGCAGCCAACACCGGGGAG. This translates into CASSPRAANTGE. The full CDR3 is CASSPRAANTGELFF.